Listed here is a single T cell receptor beta chain. Its antigen is unknown. Germline V gene sequence: CDR1 MGHRA, CDR2 YSYEKL. This CDR3 is 19 amino acids long. V gave up 2 bases and J gave up 0 bases, with 20 bases separating them. This sample was taken from a study of cytomegalovirus exposure and HLA in healthy donors. Whole-study results and caveats: It was likely that a cluster of highly shared sequence variants was a sequencing artifact.

Researchers ran the PCR with 60 Vbeta and 13 Jbeta primers. The repertoire was sequenced with immunoSEQ multiplex PCR; TCRdb's copy has only in-frame clones and lacks some. The sample has roughly 250,000 clones; about 80% are singletons. The specimen sequenced was PBMCs. This TCR derives from a girl under 10 years old in good health and CMV-seronegative. This chain connects TRBV4-1 to TRBJ1-5; tentatively, D is TRBD1 (6 bases). In nucleotides, the CDR3 is TGCGCCAGCAGCCAACTCCCACAGGGCTCGAGATATAGCAATCAGCCCCAGCATTTT. The encoded protein is CASSQLPQGSRYSNQPQHF.